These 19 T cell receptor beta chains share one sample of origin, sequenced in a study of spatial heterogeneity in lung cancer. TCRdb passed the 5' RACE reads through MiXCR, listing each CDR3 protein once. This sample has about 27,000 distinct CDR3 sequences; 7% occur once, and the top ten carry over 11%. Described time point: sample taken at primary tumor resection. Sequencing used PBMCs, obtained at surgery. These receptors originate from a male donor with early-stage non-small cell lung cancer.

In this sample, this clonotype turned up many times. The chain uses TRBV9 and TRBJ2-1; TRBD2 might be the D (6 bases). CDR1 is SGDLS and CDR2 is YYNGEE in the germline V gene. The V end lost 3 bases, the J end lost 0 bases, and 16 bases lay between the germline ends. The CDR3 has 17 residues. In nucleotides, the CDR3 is TGTGCCAGCAGCGGATTCCTCCGGGGGAGCTCCTACAATGAGCAGTTCTTC. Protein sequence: CASSGFLRGSSYNEQFF.

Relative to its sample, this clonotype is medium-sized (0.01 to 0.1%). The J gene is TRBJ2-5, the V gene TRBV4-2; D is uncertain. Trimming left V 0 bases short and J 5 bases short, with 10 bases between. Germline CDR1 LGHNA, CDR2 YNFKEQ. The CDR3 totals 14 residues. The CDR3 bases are TGTGCCAGCAGCCAAGATCGGGCGAAGGAGACCCAGTACTTC. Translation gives CASSQDRAKETQYF.

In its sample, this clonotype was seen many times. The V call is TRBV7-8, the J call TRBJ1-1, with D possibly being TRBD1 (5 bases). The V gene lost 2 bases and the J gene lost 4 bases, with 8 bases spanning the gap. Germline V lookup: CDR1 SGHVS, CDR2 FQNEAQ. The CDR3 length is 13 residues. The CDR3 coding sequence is TGTGCCAGCAGCTTAATGAGGGGCACTGAAGCTTTCTTT. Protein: CASSLMRGTEAFF.

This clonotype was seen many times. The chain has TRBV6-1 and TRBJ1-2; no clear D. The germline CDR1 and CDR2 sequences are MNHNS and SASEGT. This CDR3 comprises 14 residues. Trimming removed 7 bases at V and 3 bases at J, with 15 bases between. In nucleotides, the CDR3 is TGTGCCAGCACCTGGGAGCCTGGGGACTATGGCTACACCTTC. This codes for CASTWEPGDYGYTF.

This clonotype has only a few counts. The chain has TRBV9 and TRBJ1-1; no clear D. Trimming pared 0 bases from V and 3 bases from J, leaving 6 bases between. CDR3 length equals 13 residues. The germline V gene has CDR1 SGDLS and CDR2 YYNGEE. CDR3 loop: CASSVDQHTEAFF. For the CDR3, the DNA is TGTGCCAGCAGCGTAGACCAGCACACTGAAGCTTTCTTT. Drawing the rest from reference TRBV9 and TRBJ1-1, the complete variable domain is DSGVTQTPKHLITATGQRVTLRCSPRSGDLSVYWYQQSLDQGLQFLIQYYNGEERAKGNILERFSAQQFPDLHSELNLSSLELGDSALYFCASSVDQHTEAFFGQGTRLTVV.

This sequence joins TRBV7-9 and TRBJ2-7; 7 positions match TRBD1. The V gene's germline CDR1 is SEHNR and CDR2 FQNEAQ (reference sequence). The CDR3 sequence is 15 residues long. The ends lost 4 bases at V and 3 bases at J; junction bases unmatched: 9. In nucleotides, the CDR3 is TGTGCCAGCAGCTCCGACAGGGCCAGTGTCTACGAGCAGTACTTC. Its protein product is CASSSDRASVYEQYF.

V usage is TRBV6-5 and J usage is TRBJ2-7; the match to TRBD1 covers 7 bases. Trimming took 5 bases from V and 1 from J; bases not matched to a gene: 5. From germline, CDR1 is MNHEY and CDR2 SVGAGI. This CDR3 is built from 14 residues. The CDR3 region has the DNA TGTGCCAGCAGTCTCTACAGGGGATCCTACGAGCAGTACTTC. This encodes CASSLYRGSYEQYF.

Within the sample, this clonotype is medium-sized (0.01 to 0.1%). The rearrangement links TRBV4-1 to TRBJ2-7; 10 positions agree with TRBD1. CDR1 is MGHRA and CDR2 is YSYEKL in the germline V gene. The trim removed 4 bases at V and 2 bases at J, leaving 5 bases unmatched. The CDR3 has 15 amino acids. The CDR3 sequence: CASSPSGQGTYEQYF. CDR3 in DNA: TGCGCCAGCAGCCCGTCGGGACAGGGGACCTACGAGCAGTACTTC.

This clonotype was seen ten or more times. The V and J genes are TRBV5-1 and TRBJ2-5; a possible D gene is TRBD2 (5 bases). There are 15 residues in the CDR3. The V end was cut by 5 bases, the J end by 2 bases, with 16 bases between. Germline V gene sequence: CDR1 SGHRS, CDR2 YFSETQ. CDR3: CASRDSAVRQETQYF. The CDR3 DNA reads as TGCGCCAGCAGGGACTCGGCAGTTAGGCAAGAGACCCAGTACTTC.

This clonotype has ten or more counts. The CDR3, as DNA: TGTGCCAGCAGTTTTATGGCGCGAGCCTACGAGCAGTACGTC. This encodes CASSFMARAYEQYV. V gene TRBV28 combines with J gene TRBJ2-7, with D uncertain. This CDR3 contains 14 residues. Trimming pared 3 bases from V and 2 bases from J, leaving 11 bases between. Germline CDR1 and CDR2: MDHEN and SYDVKM.

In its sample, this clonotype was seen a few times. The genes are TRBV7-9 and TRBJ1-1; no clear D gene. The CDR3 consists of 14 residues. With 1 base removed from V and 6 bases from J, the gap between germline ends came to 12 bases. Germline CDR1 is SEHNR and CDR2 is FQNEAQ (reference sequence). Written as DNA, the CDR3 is TGTGCCAGCAGCTTAGTGACGGCCGTACCTGAAGCTTTCTTT. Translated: CASSLVTAVPEAFF.

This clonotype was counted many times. The CDR3 sequence is CSAVGADYYEQYF. For the CDR3, the DNA is TGCAGTGCAGTCGGAGCGGATTACTACGAGCAGTACTTC. The chain combines TRBV20-1 with TRBJ2-7; weak D call: TRBD2 (5 bases). The CDR3 consists of 13 residues. Germline CDR1 DFQATT, CDR2 SNEGSKA (reference sequence). Trimming took off 6 bases at V and 3 bases at J, with 15 bases between the two ends.

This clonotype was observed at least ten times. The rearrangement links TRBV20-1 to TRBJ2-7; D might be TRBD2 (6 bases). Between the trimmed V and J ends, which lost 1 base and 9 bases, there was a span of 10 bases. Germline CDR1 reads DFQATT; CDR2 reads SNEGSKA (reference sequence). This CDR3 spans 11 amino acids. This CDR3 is CSARGGAGQYV. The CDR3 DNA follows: TGCAGTGCTAGAGGAGGAGCGGGGCAGTACGTC.

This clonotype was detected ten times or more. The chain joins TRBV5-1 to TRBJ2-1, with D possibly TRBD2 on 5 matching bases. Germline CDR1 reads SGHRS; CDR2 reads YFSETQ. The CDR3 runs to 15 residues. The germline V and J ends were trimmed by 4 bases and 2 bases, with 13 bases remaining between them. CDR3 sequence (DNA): TGCGCCAGCAGCATGGAGGATTCTACCTACAATGAGCAGTTCTTC. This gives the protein CASSMEDSTYNEQFF. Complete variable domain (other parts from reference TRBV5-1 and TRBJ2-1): KAGVTQTPRYLIKTRGQQVTLSCSPISGHRSVSWYQQTPGQGLQFLFEYFSETQRNKGNFPGRFSGRQFSNSRSEMNVSTLELGDSALYLCASSMEDSTYNEQFFGPGTRLTVL.

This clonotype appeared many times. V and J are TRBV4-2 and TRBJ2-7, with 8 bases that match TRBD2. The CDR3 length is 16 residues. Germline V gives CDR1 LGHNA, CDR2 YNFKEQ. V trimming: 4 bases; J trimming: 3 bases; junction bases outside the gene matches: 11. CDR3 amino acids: CASSPDSSGGIYEQYF. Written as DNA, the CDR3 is TGTGCCAGCAGCCCAGACTCGTCGGGGGGGATCTACGAGCAGTACTTC.

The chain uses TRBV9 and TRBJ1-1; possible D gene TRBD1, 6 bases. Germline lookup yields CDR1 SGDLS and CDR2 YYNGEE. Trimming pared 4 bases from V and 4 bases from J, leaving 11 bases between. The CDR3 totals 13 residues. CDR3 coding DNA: TGTGCCAGCAGCTCGCAACAGGGCACTGAAGCTTTCTTT. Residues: CASSSQQGTEAFF.

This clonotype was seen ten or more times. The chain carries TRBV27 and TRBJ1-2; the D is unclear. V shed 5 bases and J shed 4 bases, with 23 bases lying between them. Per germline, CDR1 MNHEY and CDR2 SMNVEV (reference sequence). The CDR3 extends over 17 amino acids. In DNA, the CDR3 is TGTGCCAGCAGTCTAAGGCCAAGCACCACCGGGATCTATGGCTACACCTTC. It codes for CASSLRPSTTGIYGYTF.

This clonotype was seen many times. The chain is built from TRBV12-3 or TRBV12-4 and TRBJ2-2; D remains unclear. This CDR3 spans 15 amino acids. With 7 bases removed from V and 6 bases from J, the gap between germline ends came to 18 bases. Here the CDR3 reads CASKPQAAIAGELFF. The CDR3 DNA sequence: TGTGCCAGCAAGCCCCAGGCTGCCATTGCCGGGGAGCTGTTTTTT.

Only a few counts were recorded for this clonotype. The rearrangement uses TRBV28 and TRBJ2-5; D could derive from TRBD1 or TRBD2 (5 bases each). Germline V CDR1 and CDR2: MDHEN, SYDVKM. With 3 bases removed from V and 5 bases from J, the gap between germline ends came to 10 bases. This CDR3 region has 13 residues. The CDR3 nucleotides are TGTGCCAGCAGTTTGGGCAGGGAGGAGACCCAGTACTTC. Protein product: CASSLGREETQYF.